These 16 T cell receptor beta chains originate from one sample sequenced in a study of blood T cells in healthy people across ages. Sample-barcoded 5' priming and a J-beta primer mix drove a second PCR of about 7 to 11 cycles. TCRdb reanalysed the 5' RACE reads using MiXCR and keeps one entry per CDR3 protein. The data show 1,500,000 or so distinct CDR3 sequences, approximately 43% seen once. The sequenced sample was blood. Source of these receptors: a woman under 30 in good health.

This clonotype was seen ten or more times. J is TRBJ1-2 and V is TRBV4-1; a possible D gene is TRBD1 (5 bases). This CDR3 spans 14 amino acids. CDR1 and CDR2 (germline): MGHRA, YSYEKL. The V end lost 0 bases, the J end lost 4 bases, and 9 bases lay between the germline ends. The CDR3 reads CASSQEPGSYGYTF. The CDR3 nucleotides read TGCGCCAGCAGCCAAGAACCAGGGAGCTATGGCTACACCTTC.

The chain joins TRBV5-4 to TRBJ2-5, with unresolved D. This CDR3 has 14 residues. Trimming left V 2 bases short and J 4 bases short, with 12 bases between. Germline V lookup: CDR1 SGHNT, CDR2 YYREEE (reference sequence). CDR3 sequence: CASSFALRGETQYF. CDR3 sequence (DNA): TGTGCCAGCAGCTTTGCATTGCGTGGAGAGACCCAGTACTTC.

The genes are TRBV6-6 and TRBJ2-1; possibly TRBD1 or TRBD2 for D (6 bases each). Germline loops: CDR1 MNHNY, CDR2 SVGAGI (reference sequence). The V gene lost 6 bases and the J gene lost 5 bases, with 23 bases spanning the gap. This CDR3 contains 17 residues. In DNA, the CDR3 is TGTGCCAGCAGCCAGATGATTGTAGGGGGGCCCAACAATGAGCAGTTCTTC. Protein sequence: CASSQMIVGGPNNEQFF.

The chain is built from TRBV28 and TRBJ1-2; a possible D gene is TRBD1 (6 bases). CDR1 and CDR2 from the germline V gene are MDHEN and SYDVKM. V shed 5 bases and J shed 3 bases, with 13 bases lying between them. The CDR3 consists of 14 residues. The CDR3 nucleotides read TGTGCCAGCAGTCAACCCCAGGGGCACTATGGCTACACCTTC. It translates to CASSQPQGHYGYTF.

The chain is built from TRBV20-1 and TRBJ2-5, with a weak D call TRBD1 (5 bases). In germline, CDR1 is DFQATT, CDR2 SNEGSKA (reference sequence). CDR3 length: 14 amino acids. V was pared by 0 bases and J by 2 bases, with 10 bases between. Here the CDR3 reads CSARDGAEQETQYF. In DNA, the CDR3 is TGCAGTGCTAGAGATGGGGCAGAACAAGAGACCCAGTACTTC.

This clonotype was detected a few times. The CDR3 protein is CASSLGGQGAEQYF. As DNA, the CDR3 is TGTGCCAGCAGCTTAGGTGGACAGGGGGCTGAGCAGTACTTC. The chain carries TRBV7-9 and TRBJ2-5; 11 positions match TRBD1. V gave up 1 base and J gave up 11 bases; unmatched junction bases: 6. Germline V gene data show CDR1 as SEHNR and CDR2 as FQNEAQ (reference sequence). The CDR3 has 14 residues. The variable domain in full, completed from reference TRBV7-9 and TRBJ2-5, reads DTGVSQNPRHKITKRGQNVTFRCDPISEHNRLYWYRQTLGQGPEFLTYFQNEAQLEKSRLLSDRFSAERPKGSFSTLEIQRTEQGDSAMYLCASSLGGQGAEQYFGPGTRLLVL.

The chain couples TRBV10-3 to TRBJ1-2; D is undetermined. The CDR3 runs to 13 residues. The germline gives CDR1 ENHRY, CDR2 SYGVKD. V was clipped by 6 bases and J by 4 bases, with 12 bases between them. CDR3 nucleotide sequence: TGTGCCATCAGCCTCGGGGAGGGCTATGGCTACACCTTC. It encodes CAISLGEGYGYTF.

This clonotype occurred a few times. This chain joins TRBV7-2 and TRBJ2-5, with D unresolved. The assigned J gene may be wrong: the sequence end matches TRBJ2-7 better. Germline CDR1 SGHTA, CDR2 FQGNSA. CDR3 size: 11 residues. Here the CDR3 DNA reads TGTGCCAGCAGTTTATTTCGCGAGCAGTACTTC. This sequence encodes CASSLFREQYF.

This clonotype was seen a handful of times. This chain uses TRBV2 with TRBJ2-3; D is possibly TRBD2 (6 bases). V was shortened by 7 bases and J by 3 bases, with 14 bases between the two germline ends. The germline gives CDR1 SNHLY, CDR2 FYNNEI. The CDR3 is 14 amino acids. DNA for the CDR3: TGTGCCAGCAATCGCGCGGGGAGGACAGATACGCAGTATTTT. Translation: CASNRAGRTDTQYF.

The chain uses TRBV7-2 and TRBJ2-1; D is perhaps TRBD1 (5 bases). This CDR3 region has 14 residues. Looked up from germline, CDR1 is SGHTA and CDR2 is FQGNSA. Trimming took 7 bases from V and 0 from J, leaving 10 bases between them. DNA for the CDR3: TGTGCCAGCACAGGACATCCCTCCTACAATGAGCAGTTCTTC. Translated, it gives CASTGHPSYNEQFF.

In nucleotides, the CDR3 is TGTGCCAGCAGTCGACTACTCACTGAAGCTTTCTTT. This sequence encodes CASSRLLTEAFF. The chain couples TRBV12-3 or TRBV12-4 to TRBJ1-1; no definite D call. This CDR3 is 12 amino acids long. Trimming took 5 bases from V and 4 from J, leaving 8 bases between them.

In this sample, this clonotype turned up a few times. This chain joins TRBV6-2 or TRBV6-3 and TRBJ2-7; D is uncertain. Trimming cost V 7 bases and J 5 bases, with 12 bases left between them. CDR3 size: 12 residues. The germline CDR1 and CDR2 sequences are MNHEY and SVGEGT. CDR3: CASNNLWDEQYF. In nucleotides, the CDR3 is TGTGCCAGCAACAACCTATGGGACGAGCAGTACTTC.

This chain uses TRBV11-2 with TRBJ2-5; the match to TRBD2 covers 8 bases. In germline, CDR1 is SGHAT, CDR2 FQNNGV. Unmatched junction bases numbered 13, after V lost 5 bases and J lost 5 bases. The CDR3 runs 16 residues. The chain's CDR3 is CASSPRPGGPGETQYF. CDR3 sequence (DNA): TGTGCCAGCAGCCCGCGCCCGGGAGGGCCGGGGGAGACCCAGTACTTC.

V usage is TRBV3-1 and J usage is TRBJ1-5; TRBD1 matches at 10 bases. The germline V gene has CDR1 LGHDT and CDR2 YNNKEL (reference sequence). The trim removed 6 bases at V and 7 bases at J, leaving 6 bases unmatched. The CDR3 has 14 residues. Written as DNA, the CDR3 is TGTGCCAGCAGTAGAGGGACAGGGGAACAGCCCCAGCATTTT. The encoded protein is CASSRGTGEQPQHF.

The CDR3 bases are TGCGCCAGCAGCCACGGGACTAGCGGGAGTTATGAGCAGTTCTTC. The encoded protein is CASSHGTSGSYEQFF. The V call is TRBV4-3, the J call TRBJ2-1, with TRBD2 matching over 14 bases. The CDR3 length is 15 residues. After removal of 3 bases from V and 8 bases from J, the junction contained 3 bases not matched to a gene. CDR1 LGHNA and CDR2 YSLEER come from the germline V gene.

The V gene is TRBV4-3, the J gene TRBJ2-1, with D unclear. The end of the DNA is better explained by TRBJ2-7, so the J call may be wrong. Germline CDR1 is LGHNA and CDR2 is YSLEER. The CDR3 runs 14 residues. CDR3 loop: CASSESGEAYEQYF. The DNA of the CDR3 is TGCGCCAGCAGCGAATCTGGCGAGGCCTACGAGCAGTACTTC.